This entry features one T cell receptor beta chain sequence. Its antigen is not known. Method: immunoSEQ multiplex PCR; TCRdb's copy keeps in-frame clones and lacks some. The sample lists around 86,000 clones, about 93% occurring once. This sample was included in a study of OX40 agonist ivuxolimab in advanced cancers. Study-wide background: Partial responses occurred in Three dose-escalation patients, one with hepatocellular carcinoma and two with cutaneous melanoma.

Study results and limitations: Fewer expanded clones were found on average in CD4+ than in CD8+ T cells. A proportion of nonresponders additionally exhibited low normalized T-cell clonal expansion. Expanded peripheral T cells had an undetermined antigen specificity.

This receptor was identified in an adult with an advanced solid tumor such as melanoma, head and neck, liver or kidney cancer. The sequences come from CD4+ or CD8+ T cells sorted from blood, collected in a trial of the OX40 agonist ivuxolimab.

The CDR3 DNA follows: TGTGCTAGTGGTTTGGACGGACAGGGGAAAGGAAACACCATATATTTT. Its translation: CASGLDGQGKGNTIYF. This rearrangement joins TRBV12-5 to TRBJ1-3; 9 bases match TRBD1. This CDR3 contains 16 residues. V lost 1 base to trimming and J lost 4 bases; unmatched junction nucleotides: 5. Germline CDR1 and CDR2: LGHNT and FRNRAP.